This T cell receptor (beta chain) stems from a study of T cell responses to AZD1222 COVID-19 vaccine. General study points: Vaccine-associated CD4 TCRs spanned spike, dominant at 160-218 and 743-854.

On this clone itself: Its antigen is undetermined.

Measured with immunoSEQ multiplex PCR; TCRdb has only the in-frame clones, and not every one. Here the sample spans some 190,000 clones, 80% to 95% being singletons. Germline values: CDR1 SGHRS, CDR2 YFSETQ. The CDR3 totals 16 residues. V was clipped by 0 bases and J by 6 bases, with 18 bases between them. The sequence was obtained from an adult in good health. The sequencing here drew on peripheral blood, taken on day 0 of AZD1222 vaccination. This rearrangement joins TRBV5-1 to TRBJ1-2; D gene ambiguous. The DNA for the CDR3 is TGCGCCAGCAGCTTGGCCATTCTTGGACCTGGGGATGGCTACACCTTC. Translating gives CASSLAILGPGDGYTF.